This TCR beta chain stems from a study of T-cell memory formation after mild COVID-19. The wider study: Clusters of TCRs were largely donor specific. Points from the study as a whole: Contracting clones from day 15 to 85 showed balanced CD4/CD8; later expanders favored CD4+. Some clones that responded were present in memory (sampled pre-infection), which suggests cross-reactive memory joined. Shrinking CD4+ clones were chiefly CM and EM; CD8+ ones were chiefly EMRA.

This clonotype was seen a few times. The antigen remains undetermined. TCRdb recomputed calls from the 5' RACE reads with MiXCR, one row per CDR3 protein. The profile shows about 270,000 distinct CDR3 sequences, about a sixth of them singletons. With 4 bases removed from V and 4 bases from J, the gap between germline ends came to 13 bases. The germline V gene has CDR1 SEHNR and CDR2 FQNEAQ (reference sequence). The CDR3 extends over 15 amino acids. The V call is TRBV7-9, the J call TRBJ1-4; D might be TRBD1 (6 bases). This sequence was found in a man aged 18 to 29 who had mild COVID-19 (a few samples of this study predate the infection). Cell type and time point are not known. Material for sequencing was PBMCs or a T cell subset sorted from them (not recorded which). CDR3 in amino acids: CASSSRQAFNEKLFF. CDR3 DNA sequence: TGTGCCAGCAGCTCCCGACAGGCATTTAATGAAAAACTGTTTTTT.